This TCR beta chain was sequenced for a study of cytomegalovirus exposure and HLA in healthy donors. This clone has more than one count but fewer than ten. Use of 60 Vbeta and 13 Jbeta primers characterized the PCR. This table comes from immunoSEQ multiplex PCR, and its TCRdb copy is limited to in-frame clones, with some not included. The repertoire holds fewer than 250,000 clones, with over 60% as singletons. This CDR3 region has 13 residues. The V gene's germline CDR1 is SQVTM and CDR2 ANQGSEA. The ends lost 7 bases at V and 3 bases at J; junction bases unmatched: 8. V gene TRBV29-1 combines with J gene TRBJ2-7, with 8 nucleotides matching TRBD1. This receptor was obtained from a man under 40 in good health and CMV-seropositive. The sequencing sample was made of PBMCs. The CDR3 protein is CSATTGALYEQYF. In DNA form, the CDR3 reads TGCAGCGCAACGACAGGGGCCCTCTACGAGCAGTACTTC.